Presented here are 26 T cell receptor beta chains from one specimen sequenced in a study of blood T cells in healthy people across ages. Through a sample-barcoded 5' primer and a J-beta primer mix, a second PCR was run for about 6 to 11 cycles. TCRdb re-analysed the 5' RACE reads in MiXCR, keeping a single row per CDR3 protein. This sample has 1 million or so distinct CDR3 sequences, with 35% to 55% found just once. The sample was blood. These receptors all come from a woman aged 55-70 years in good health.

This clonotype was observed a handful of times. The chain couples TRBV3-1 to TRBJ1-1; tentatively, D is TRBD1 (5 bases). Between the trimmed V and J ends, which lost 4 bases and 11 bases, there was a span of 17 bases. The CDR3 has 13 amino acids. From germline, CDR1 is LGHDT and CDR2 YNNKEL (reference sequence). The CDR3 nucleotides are TGTGCCAGCAGCCCATCCCAGGGAACAGAGGCTTTCTTT. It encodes CASSPSQGTEAFF.

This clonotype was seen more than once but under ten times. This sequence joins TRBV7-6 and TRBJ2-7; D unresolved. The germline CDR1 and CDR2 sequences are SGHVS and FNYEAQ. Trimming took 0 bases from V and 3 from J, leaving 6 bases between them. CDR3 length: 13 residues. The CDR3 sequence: CASSLAAFYEQYF. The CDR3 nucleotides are TGTGCCAGCAGCTTAGCCGCTTTCTACGAGCAGTACTTC.

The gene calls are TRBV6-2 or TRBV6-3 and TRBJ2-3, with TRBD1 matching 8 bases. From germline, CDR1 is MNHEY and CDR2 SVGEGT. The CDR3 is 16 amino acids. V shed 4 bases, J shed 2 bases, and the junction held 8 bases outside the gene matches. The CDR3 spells CASSWLGDRNTDTQYF. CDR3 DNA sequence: TGTGCCAGCAGTTGGTTGGGGGACAGGAACACAGATACGCAGTATTTT.

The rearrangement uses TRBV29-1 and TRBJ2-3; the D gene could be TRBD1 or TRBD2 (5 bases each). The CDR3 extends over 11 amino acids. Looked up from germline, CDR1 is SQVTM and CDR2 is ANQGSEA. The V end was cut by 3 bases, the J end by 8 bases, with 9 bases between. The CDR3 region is CSVDVGTTQYF. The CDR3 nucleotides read TGCAGCGTTGATGTGGGGACTACGCAGTATTTT.

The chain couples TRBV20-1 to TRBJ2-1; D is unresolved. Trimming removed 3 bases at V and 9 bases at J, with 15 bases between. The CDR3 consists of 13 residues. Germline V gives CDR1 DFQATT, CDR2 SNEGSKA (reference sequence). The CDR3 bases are TGCAGTGCTAGTAGGGTTAGCCTGGGTGAGCAGTTCTTC. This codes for CSASRVSLGEQFF.

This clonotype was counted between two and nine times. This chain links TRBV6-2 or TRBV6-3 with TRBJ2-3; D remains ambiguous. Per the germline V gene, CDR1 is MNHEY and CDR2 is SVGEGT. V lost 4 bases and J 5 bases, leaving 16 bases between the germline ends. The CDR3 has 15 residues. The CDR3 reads CASSFGQSKGDTQYF. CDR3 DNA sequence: TGTGCCAGCAGTTTCGGGCAGTCTAAGGGAGATACGCAGTATTTT.

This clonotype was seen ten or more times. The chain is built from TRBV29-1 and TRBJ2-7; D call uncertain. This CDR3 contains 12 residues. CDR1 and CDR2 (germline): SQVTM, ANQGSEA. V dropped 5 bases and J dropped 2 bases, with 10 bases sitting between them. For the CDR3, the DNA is TGCAGCGTTTTGGACCGTCCCTACGAGCAGTACTTC. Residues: CSVLDRPYEQYF.

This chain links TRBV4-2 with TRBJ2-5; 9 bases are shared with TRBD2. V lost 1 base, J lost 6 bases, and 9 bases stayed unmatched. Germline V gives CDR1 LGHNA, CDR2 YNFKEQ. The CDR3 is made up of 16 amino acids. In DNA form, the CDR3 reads TGTGCCAGCAGCCAAGTTGCTAGCGGGACTCAACAGACCCAGTACTTC. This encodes CASSQVASGTQQTQYF.

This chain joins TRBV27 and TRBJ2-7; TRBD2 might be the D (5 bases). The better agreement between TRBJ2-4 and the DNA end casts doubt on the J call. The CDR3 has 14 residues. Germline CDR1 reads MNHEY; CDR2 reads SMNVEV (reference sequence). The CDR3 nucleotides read TGTGCCAGCAGTTTGAGACGGGGAGAGGACATTCAGTACTTC. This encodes CASSLRRGEDIQYF.

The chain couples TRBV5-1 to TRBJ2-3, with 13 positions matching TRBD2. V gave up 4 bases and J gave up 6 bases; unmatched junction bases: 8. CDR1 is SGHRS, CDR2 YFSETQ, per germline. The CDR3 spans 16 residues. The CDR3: CASSEGTSGTGDTQYF. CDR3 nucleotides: TGCGCCAGCAGCGAGGGGACTAGCGGGACTGGGGATACGCAGTATTTT.

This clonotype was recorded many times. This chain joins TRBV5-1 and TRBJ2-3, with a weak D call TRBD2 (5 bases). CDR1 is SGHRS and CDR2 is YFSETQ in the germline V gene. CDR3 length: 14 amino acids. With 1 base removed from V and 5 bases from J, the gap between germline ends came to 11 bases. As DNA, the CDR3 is TGCGCCAGCAGCTTGAGGGCGGCGGGAGATACGCAGTATTTT. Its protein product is CASSLRAAGDTQYF.

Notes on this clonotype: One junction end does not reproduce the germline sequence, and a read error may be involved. The CDR3 protein is CASWDRQGRSYGQYF. CDR3 DNA sequence: TGTGCCAGCTGGGATCGACAGGGGCGGTCCTACGGGCAGTACTTC. V and J are TRBV27 and TRBJ2-7; TRBD1 aligns across 8 bases. This CDR3 has 15 amino acids. CDR1 is MNHEY and CDR2 is SMNVEV in the germline V gene (reference sequence).

The CDR3 coding sequence is TGCAGTGCTAGGGAGGGGGGGGCCTACAATGAGCAGTACTTC. Amino acids: CSAREGGAYNEQYF. The rearrangement uses TRBV20-1 and TRBJ2-5; TRBD2 might be the D (7 bases). V was clipped by 3 bases and J by 11 bases, with 22 bases between them. CDR3 size: 14 residues. Germline CDR1 and CDR2: DFQATT and SNEGSKA (reference sequence).

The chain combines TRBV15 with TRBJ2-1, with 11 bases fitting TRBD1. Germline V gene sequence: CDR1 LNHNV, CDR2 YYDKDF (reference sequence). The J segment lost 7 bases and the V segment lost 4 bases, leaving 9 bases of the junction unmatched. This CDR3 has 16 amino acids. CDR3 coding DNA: TGTGCCACCAGCATCTGGACAGGGGGCGCAGAAAATGAGCAGTTCTTC. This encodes CATSIWTGGAENEQFF.

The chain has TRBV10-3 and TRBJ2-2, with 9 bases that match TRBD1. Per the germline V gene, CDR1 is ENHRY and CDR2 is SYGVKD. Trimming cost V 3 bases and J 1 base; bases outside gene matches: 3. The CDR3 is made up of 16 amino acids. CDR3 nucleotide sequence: TGTGCCATCAGTGATGGGACAGGGAGGAACACCGGGGAGCTGTTTTTT. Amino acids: CAISDGTGRNTGELFF.

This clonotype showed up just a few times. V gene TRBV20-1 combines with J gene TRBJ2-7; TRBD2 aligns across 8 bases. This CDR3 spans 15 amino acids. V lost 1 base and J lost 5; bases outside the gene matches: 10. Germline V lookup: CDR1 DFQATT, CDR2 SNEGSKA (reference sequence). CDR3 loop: CSARADWREDNEQYF. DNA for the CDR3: TGCAGTGCTAGAGCCGACTGGCGGGAGGACAACGAGCAGTACTTC.

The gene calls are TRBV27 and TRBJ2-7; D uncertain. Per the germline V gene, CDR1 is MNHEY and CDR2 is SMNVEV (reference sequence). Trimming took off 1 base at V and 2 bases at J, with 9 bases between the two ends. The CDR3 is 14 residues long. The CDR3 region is CASSLFVGPYEQYF. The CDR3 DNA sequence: TGTGCCAGCAGTTTATTCGTGGGTCCCTACGAGCAGTACTTC.

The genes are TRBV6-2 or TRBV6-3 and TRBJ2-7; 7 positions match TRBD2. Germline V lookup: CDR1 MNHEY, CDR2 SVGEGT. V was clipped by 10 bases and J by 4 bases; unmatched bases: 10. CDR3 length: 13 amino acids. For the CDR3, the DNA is TGTGCCAACAGAGTTAGCGGGCTTTACGAGCAGTACTTC. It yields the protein CANRVSGLYEQYF.

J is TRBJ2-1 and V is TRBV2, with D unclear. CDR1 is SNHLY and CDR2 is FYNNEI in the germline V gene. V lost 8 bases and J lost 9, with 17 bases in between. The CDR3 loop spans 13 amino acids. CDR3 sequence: CASRKGVVGEQFF. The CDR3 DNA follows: TGTGCCAGCCGCAAGGGTGTAGTTGGTGAGCAGTTCTTC.

The DNA of the CDR3 is TGTGCCATCAGCAGGGTCGACGGGGAGCTGTTTTTT. It specifies CAISRVDGELFF. The gene calls are TRBV6-2 or TRBV6-3 and TRBJ2-2, with D possibly TRBD1 on 5 matching bases. V gave up 10 bases and J gave up 7 bases, with 13 bases separating them. This CDR3 is built from 12 residues. Germline CDR1 MNHEY, CDR2 SVGEGT.

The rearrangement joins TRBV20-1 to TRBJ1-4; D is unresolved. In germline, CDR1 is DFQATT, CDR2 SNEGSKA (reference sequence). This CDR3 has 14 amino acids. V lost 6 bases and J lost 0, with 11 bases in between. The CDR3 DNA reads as TGCAGTGCCCTAACAGCTGCAACTAATGAAAAACTGTTTTTT. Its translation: CSALTAATNEKLFF.

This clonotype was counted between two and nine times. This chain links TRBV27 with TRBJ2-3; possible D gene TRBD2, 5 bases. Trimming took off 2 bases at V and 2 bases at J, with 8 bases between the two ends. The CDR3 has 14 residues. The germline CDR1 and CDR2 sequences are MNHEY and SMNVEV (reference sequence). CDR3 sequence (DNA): TGTGCCAGCAGTTTACAGCGGCCCACAGATACGCAGTATTTT. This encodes CASSLQRPTDTQYF.

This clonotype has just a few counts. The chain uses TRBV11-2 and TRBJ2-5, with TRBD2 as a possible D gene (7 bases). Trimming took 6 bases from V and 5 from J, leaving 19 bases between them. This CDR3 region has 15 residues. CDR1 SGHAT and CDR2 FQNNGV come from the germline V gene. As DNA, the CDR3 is TGTGCCAGCAGGAGGGGGGGTCGAGGCCGGGAGACCCAGTACTTC. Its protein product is CASRRGGRGRETQYF.

CDR3 region: CASKGYQETQYF. CDR3 nucleotide sequence: TGTGCCAGCAAGGGGTACCAAGAGACCCAGTACTTC. The chain carries TRBV7-9 and TRBJ2-5; D perhaps matches TRBD1 (5 bases). V gave up 7 bases and J gave up 0 bases, with 6 bases separating them. The CDR3 spans 12 residues. Germline values: CDR1 SEHNR, CDR2 FQNEAQ (reference sequence).

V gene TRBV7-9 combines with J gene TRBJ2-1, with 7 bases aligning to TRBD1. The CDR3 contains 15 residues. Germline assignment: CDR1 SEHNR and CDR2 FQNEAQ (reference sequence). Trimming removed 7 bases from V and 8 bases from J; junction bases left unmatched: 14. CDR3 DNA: TGTGCCAGCAACGGACAGGAGGTTAGTTGGGATGAGCAGTTCTTC. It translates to CASNGQEVSWDEQFF.

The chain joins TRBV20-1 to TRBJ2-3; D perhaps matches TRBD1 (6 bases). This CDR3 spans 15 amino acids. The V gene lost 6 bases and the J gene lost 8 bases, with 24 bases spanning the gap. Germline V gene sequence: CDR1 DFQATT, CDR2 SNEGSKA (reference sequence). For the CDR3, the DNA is TGCAGTGCCGCTGGGACACGCTCTCTCCAGGTTACGCAGTATTTT. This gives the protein CSAAGTRSLQVTQYF.